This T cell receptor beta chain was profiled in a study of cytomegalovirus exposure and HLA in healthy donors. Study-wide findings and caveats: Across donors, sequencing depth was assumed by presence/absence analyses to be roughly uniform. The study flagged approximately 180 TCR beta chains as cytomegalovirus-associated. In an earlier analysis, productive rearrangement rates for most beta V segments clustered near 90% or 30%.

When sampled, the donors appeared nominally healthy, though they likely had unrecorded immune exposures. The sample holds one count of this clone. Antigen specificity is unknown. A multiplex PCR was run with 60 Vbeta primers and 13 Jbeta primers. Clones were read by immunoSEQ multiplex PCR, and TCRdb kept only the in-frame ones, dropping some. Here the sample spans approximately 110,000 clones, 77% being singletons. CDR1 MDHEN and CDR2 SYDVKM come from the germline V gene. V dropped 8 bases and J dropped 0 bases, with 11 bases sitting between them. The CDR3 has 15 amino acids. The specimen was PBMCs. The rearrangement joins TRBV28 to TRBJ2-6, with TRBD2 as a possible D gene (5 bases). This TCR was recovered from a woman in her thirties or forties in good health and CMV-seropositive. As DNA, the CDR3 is TGTGCCAGCGGGAACGGGGTCTCTGGGGCCAACGTCCTGACTTTC. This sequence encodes CASGNGVSGANVLTF.